This T cell receptor (beta chain) came from a study of cytomegalovirus exposure and HLA in healthy donors. Turning to the study itself: Among about 179 million T cells, an earlier analysis found 95 million to 140 million unique TCR beta sequences. General study results and limits: With high specificity and sensitivity, the classifier reportedly diagnosed cytomegalovirus status.

With V trimmed by 2 bases and J by 3 bases, 11 bases remained unmatched. Looked up from germline, CDR1 is LGHNA and CDR2 is YNFKEQ. The CDR3 is 17 residues long. The PCR made use of 60 Vbeta and 13 Jbeta primers. Here immunoSEQ multiplex PCR was the method, and the copy in TCRdb shows in-frame clones only, minus some. The sample lists 150,000 or so clones, 60% to 80% occurring once. Points on this clone: What it binds is not known. Because the CDR3 is missing its conserved closing phenylalanine or tryptophan, this is likely a read error.

Sequenced sample: PBMCs. This sequence was found in a woman aged 45-65 years in good health and CMV-seropositive. The V gene is TRBV4-2, the J gene TRBJ1-2, with 8 bases aligning to TRBD1. As DNA, the CDR3 is TGTGCCAGCAGCCAAAACCCCGGGACAGGAGAGGACTATGGCTACACCGTC. This sequence encodes CASSQNPGTGEDYGYTV.